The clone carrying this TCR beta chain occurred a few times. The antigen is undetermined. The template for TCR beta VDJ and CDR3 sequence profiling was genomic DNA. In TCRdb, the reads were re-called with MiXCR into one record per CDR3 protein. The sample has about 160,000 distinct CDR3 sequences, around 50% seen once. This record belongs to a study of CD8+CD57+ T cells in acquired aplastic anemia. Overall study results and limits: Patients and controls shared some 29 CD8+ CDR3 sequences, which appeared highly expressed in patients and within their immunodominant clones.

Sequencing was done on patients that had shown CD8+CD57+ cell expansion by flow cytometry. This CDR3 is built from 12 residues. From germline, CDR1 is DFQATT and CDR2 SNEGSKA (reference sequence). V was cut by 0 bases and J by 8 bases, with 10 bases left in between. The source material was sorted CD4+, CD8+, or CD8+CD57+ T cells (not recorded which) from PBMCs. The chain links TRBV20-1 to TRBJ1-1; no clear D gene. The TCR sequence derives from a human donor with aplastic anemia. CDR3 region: CSARDAGREAFF. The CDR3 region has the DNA TGCAGTGCTAGAGATGCCGGCCGAGAAGCTTTCTTT.